This TCR beta chain stems from a study of radiotherapy plus CTLA-4 blockade in lung cancer. Method: immunoSEQ multiplex PCR; TCRdb's copy keeps in-frame clones and lacks some. The table records about 120,000 clones, roughly 74% of them present only once. Patients in the study, people with chemo-refractory metastatic non-small-cell lung cancer, received focal radiation plus ipilimumab CTLA-4 blockade. As for this clone: Its target is not known.

Study-level results: In blood, after radiotherapy plus ipilimumab, tumor-derived TCR clones expanded.

CDR3 size: 15 residues. The J segment lost 7 bases and the V segment lost 0 bases, leaving 2 bases of the junction unmatched. CDR1 and CDR2 from the germline V gene are SGHRS and YFSETQ. This TCR was sampled from a human donor with non-small cell lung cancer who had a partial response to radiotherapy plus ipilimumab. Specimen: peripheral blood, collected from a patient treated with radiotherapy plus ipilimumab. The genes are TRBV5-1 and TRBJ2-1, with 12 nucleotides matching TRBD2. The CDR3 region has the DNA TGCGCCAGCAGCTTGGGACTAGCGGGAGAGAATGAGCAGTTCTTC. Residues: CASSLGLAGENEQFF.